The T cell receptor (beta chain) described here comes from a study of blood T cells in healthy people across ages. Isolated PBMCs totaled at least 6.5 million in each sample. The CDR3 has 14 amino acids. Germline assignment: CDR1 DFQATT and CDR2 SNEGSKA (reference sequence). Trimming took off 0 bases at V and 4 bases at J, with 12 bases between the two ends. A second PCR, run for 7 to 11 cycles, used a sample-barcoded 5' primer plus a J-beta primer mix. TCRdb reprocessed the 5' RACE reads with MiXCR, giving one entry per CDR3 protein. The sample has hundreds of thousands of distinct CDR3 sequences; around 32% are singletons.

The sample was blood. The receptor's source is a woman aged 80 or over in good health. The chain is built from TRBV20-1 and TRBJ1-2; D possibly corresponds to TRBD1 (5 bases). This CDR3 reads CSAREQTVTYGYTF. The CDR3, as DNA: TGCAGTGCTAGAGAACAGACAGTGACCTATGGCTACACCTTC.